This TCR beta chain was recovered during a study of T cells in Graves' hyperthyroidism and ophthalmopathy. Findings and limits, study-wide: Most thyroid clonotypes with frequency above 0.001 were detected in blood.

Newly diagnosed hyperthyroidism, duration under 2 months, in patients aged 18 to 65. Reasons for excluding patients were uncontrolled infection, other autoimmune disease, pregnancy or lactation. Diagnosis rested on symptoms, serum thyroxine and TRAb, thyroid ultrasound, and orbital computed tomography. From RNA transcripts, TCR beta CDR3 regions were amplified. When the TCR CDR3 underwent first-round RT-PCR, the HTBI primer set was used. From the multiplex PCR reads, TCRdb called clonotypes with MiXCR, one entry per CDR3 protein. Of fewer than 55,000 distinct CDR3 sequences listed, roughly 56% are singletons. About this clonotype: Its antigen is currently unknown.

Sequenced: peripheral blood or thyroid tissue (not recorded which). The source is a man between 18 and 29 years old with Graves' hyperthyroidism.

CDR3 sequence reads: CATSSLDVTEAFF. As DNA, the CDR3 is TGTGCCACCAGCAGCTTGGATGTTACTGAAGCTTTCTTT. The chain combines TRBV15 with TRBJ1-1; D unresolved. The V gene lost 3 bases and the J gene lost 5 bases, with 10 bases spanning the gap. Germline V gene sequence: CDR1 LNHNV, CDR2 YYDKDF (reference sequence). CDR3 length: 13 residues.